This T cell receptor (beta chain) was sequenced in a study of shared clonotypes between healthy human individuals. Only in-frame clones appear in the TCRdb table, and some are missing; sequencing was by immunoSEQ multiplex PCR. The sample records about 320,000 clones, about nine tenths being singletons. Germline CDR1 reads MNHNS; CDR2 reads SASEGT. The V and J ends lost 8 bases and 5 bases respectively, with 12 bases between them. CDR3 length: 12 residues. This clonotype was sampled from a man between 18 and 35 years old in good health. The chain uses TRBV6-1 and TRBJ1-1; unclear D gene. Sequencing was performed on memory CD8+ T cells sorted from blood. The subset is: CD45RO+ cells pooled with CCR7-negative TemRA cells. In DNA, the CDR3 is TGTGCCAGCTCCTGGGCGCCGACTGAAGCTTTCTTT. Translation gives CASSWAPTEAFF.